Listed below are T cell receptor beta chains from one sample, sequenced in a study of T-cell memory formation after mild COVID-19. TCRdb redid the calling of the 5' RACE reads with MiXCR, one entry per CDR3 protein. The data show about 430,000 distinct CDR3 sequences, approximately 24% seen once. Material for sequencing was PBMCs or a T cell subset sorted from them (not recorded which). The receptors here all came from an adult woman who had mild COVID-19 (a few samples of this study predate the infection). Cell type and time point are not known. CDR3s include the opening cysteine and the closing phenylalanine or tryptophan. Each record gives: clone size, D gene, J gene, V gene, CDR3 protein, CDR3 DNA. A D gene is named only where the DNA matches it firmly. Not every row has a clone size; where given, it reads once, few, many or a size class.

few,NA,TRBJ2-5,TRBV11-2,CASSLGGAEEYF,TGTGCCAGCAGCTTAGGAGGGGCTGAAGAGTACTTC
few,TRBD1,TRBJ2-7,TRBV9,CASSVAPLGQGSYEQYF,TGTGCCAGCAGCGTAGCACCTCTGGGACAGGGGTCTTACGAGCAGTACTTC
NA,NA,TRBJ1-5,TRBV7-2,CASSYDRHSNQPQHF,TGTGCCAGCAGCTACGACAGGCATAGCAATCAGCCCCAGCATTTT
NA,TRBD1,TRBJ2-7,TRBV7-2,CASSLRDSSSYEQYF,TGTGCCAGCAGTTTACGGGACAGCAGCTCCTACGAGCAGTACTTC
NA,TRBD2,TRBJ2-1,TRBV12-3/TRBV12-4,CASASSGSGNEQFF,TGTGCCAGTGCATCTAGCGGGAGTGGCAATGAGCAGTTCTTC
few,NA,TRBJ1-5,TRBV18,CASSPDSEQPQHF,TGTGCCAGCTCACCGGACAGCGAGCAGCCCCAGCATTTT
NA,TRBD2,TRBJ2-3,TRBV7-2,CASSLGGLADTDTQYF,TGTGCCAGCAGCTTAGGGGGACTAGCGGACACAGATACGCAGTATTTT
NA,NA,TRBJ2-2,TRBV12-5,CASGPEVVTGELFF,TGTGCTAGTGGCCCGGAGGTAGTAACCGGGGAGCTGTTTTTT
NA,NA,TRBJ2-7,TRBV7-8,CASSLGAAIYEQYF,TGTGCCAGCAGCTTAGGAGCCGCTATCTACGAGCAGTACTTC
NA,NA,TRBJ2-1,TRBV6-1,CASSDFQAWQFF,TGTGCCAGCAGTGATTTTCAGGCTTGGCAGTTCTTC
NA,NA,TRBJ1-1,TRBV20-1,CSASQAGTKGAFF,TGCAGTGCTTCACAAGCCGGGACCAAGGGAGCTTTCTTT
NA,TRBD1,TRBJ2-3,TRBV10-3,CAISADRGISTDTQYF,TGTGCCATCAGTGCAGACAGGGGTATTAGCACAGATACGCAGTATTTT
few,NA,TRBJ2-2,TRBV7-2,CASSLEIVQGYTGELFF,TGTGCCAGCAGCTTAGAAATCGTTCAGGGATACACCGGGGAGCTGTTTTTT
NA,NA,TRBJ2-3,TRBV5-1,CASSLGYAGIFTDTQYF,TGCGCCAGCAGCTTGGGTTACGCAGGGATCTTCACAGATACGCAGTATTTT
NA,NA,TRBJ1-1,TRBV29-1,CSVVGYDTEAFF,TGCAGCGTTGTGGGTTATGACACTGAAGCTTTCTTT
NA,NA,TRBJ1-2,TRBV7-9,CASTQLVRGEYGYTF,TGTGCCAGCACCCAGCTGGTCAGGGGAGAGTATGGCTACACCTTC
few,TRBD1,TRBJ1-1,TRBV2,CASEGGKTGKTEAFF,TGTGCCAGCGAGGGCGGGAAGACAGGGAAGACTGAAGCTTTCTTT
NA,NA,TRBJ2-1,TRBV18,CASNPNPAYNEQFF,TGTGCCAGCAATCCGAACCCCGCCTACAATGAGCAGTTCTTC
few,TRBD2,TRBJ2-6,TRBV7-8,CASSFRGRAGANVLTF,TGTGCCAGCAGCTTTCGGGGGAGGGCTGGGGCCAACGTCCTGACTTTC
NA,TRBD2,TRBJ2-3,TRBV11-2,CASSLAGRGGYDTQYF,TGTGCCAGCAGCTTAGCGGGGCGGGGGGGCTATGATACGCAGTATTTT
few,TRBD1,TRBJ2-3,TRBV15,CATSRSFRTGGIDTQYF,TGTGCCACCAGCAGATCATTCCGGACAGGGGGTATAGATACGCAGTATTTT
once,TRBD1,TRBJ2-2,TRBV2,CASSVNRGYGELFF,TGTGCCAGCAGTGTTAACAGGGGTTACGGGGAGCTGTTTTTT
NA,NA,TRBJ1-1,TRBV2,CASHLYKNTEAFF,TGTGCCAGCCACCTATACAAGAACACTGAAGCTTTCTTT
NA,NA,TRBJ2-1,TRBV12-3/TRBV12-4,CASGEGWYNEQFF,TGTGCCAGCGGAGAGGGCTGGTACAATGAGCAGTTCTTC
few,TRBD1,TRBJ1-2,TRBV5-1,CASSSQGGNYGYTF,TGCGCCAGCAGCTCCCAGGGGGGAAACTATGGCTACACCTTC
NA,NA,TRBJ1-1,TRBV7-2,CASSLNKGTEAFF,TGTGCCAGCAGCTTAAATAAAGGGACTGAAGCTTTCTTT
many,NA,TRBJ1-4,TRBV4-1,CASSQTENNEKLFF,TGCGCCAGCAGCCAAACAGAGAATAATGAAAAACTGTTTTTT
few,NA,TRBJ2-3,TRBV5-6,CASSLDGSDTQYF,TGTGCCAGCAGCTTGGATGGGTCCGATACGCAGTATTTT
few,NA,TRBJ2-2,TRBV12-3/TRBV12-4,CASSLQGFGTGELFF,TGTGCCAGCAGTTTACAAGGGTTCGGCACCGGGGAGCTGTTTTTT
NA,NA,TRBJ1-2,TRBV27,CASSTHIRGNLDYGYTF,TGTGCCAGCAGCACACACATTAGGGGGAATCTTGACTATGGCTACACCTTC
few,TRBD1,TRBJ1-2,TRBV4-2,CASSQGGTGEGYTF,TGTGCCAGCAGCCAAGGAGGGACAGGGGAAGGCTACACCTTC
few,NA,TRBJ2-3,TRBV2,CARDGSGGLTDTQYF,TGTGCCAGGGATGGGAGTGGGGGCCTCACAGATACGCAGTATTTT
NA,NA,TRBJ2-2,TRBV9,CASSVKGAADTGELFF,TGTGCCAGCAGCGTGAAAGGGGCAGCGGACACCGGGGAGCTGTTTTTT
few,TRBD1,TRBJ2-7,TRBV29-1,CSVGPTGAYEQYF,TGCAGCGTAGGGCCGACAGGGGCCTACGAGCAGTACTTC
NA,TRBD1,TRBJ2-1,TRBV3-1,CASSYTGASSYNEQFF,TGTGCCAGCAGTTATACAGGGGCCTCGTCCTACAATGAGCAGTTCTTC
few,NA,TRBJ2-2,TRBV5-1,CASSLGRPNTGELFF,TGCGCCAGCAGCTTAGGACGGCCGAACACCGGGGAGCTGTTTTTT
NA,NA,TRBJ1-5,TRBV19,CASRDRESNQPQHF,TGTGCCAGTAGAGACCGAGAGAGCAATCAGCCCCAGCATTTT
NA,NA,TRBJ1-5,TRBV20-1,CSARDRRLLGWPQHF,TGCAGTGCTAGAGATCGGCGGCTCCTGGGTTGGCCCCAGCATTTT
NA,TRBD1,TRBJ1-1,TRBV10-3,CAISPDRGGMNTEAFF,TGTGCCATCAGTCCCGACAGGGGAGGGATGAACACTGAAGCTTTCTTT
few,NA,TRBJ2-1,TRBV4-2,CASSQAWPRKGGNEQFF,TGTGCCAGCAGCCAAGCTTGGCCGCGGAAGGGAGGCAATGAGCAGTTCTTC
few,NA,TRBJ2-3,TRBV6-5,CASSGGARQDTQYF,TGTGCCAGCTCCGGAGGCGCCAGGCAGGATACGCAGTATTTT
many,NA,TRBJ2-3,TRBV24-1,CATSDVALAAQYF,TGTGCCACCAGTGACGTCGCCCTTGCTGCGCAGTATTTT
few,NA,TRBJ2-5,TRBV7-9,CASRSSAGETQYF,TGTGCCAGCAGGAGCTCGGCGGGAGAGACCCAGTACTTC